Listed here are 6 T cell receptor beta chains from one sample, sequenced in a study of blood T cell repertoires in COVID-19. This table comes from immunoSEQ multiplex PCR, and its TCRdb copy is limited to in-frame clones, with some not included. The table records 120,000 or so clones, roughly 90% of them present only once. Sequenced material: peripheral blood. The receptors here all came from a woman in her sixties or seventies with COVID-19, enrolled during active disease.

DNA of the CDR3: TGTGCCAGCAGCCAATGGCCTGGCTACACCTTC. This gives the protein CASSQWPGYTF. The rearrangement joins TRBV3-1 (or the pseudogene TRBV3-2) to TRBJ1-2; D ambiguous. Trimming stripped 2 bases from V and 7 bases from J, with 5 bases between. The length of the CDR3 is 11 residues. Germline V gene data show CDR1 as LGHDT and CDR2 as YNNKEL (reference sequence).

V and J are TRBV4-1 and TRBJ1-2; D gene uncertain. V lost 0 bases and J 2 bases, leaving 10 bases between the germline ends. Germline CDR1 and CDR2: MGHRA and YSYEKL. This CDR3 spans 15 amino acids. The CDR3 DNA reads as TGCGCCAGCAGCCAAGAGGGCAGAAGAAACTATGGCTACACCTTC. Its protein is CASSQEGRRNYGYTF.

This chain links TRBV28 with TRBJ1-1; D ambiguous. V dropped 2 bases and J dropped 0 bases, with 13 bases sitting between them. The CDR3 length is 16 residues. Germline V gene lookup returns CDR1 MDHEN and CDR2 SYDVKM. This CDR3 is CASSLLGLALNTEAFF. The CDR3 DNA reads TGTGCCAGCAGTTTACTTGGTCTAGCCTTGAACACTGAAGCTTTCTTT. Full variable domain (remainder filled in from reference TRBV28 and TRBJ1-1): DVKVTQSSRYLVKRTGEKVFLECVQDMDHENMFWYRQDPGLGLRLIYFSYDVKMKEKGDIPEGYSVSREKKERFSLILESASTNQTSMYLCASSLLGLALNTEAFFGQGTRLTVV.

The rearrangement joins TRBV6-5 to TRBJ1-5; D gene uncertain. Trimming left V 8 bases short and J 4 bases short, with 12 bases between. The CDR3 is 13 amino acids. CDR1 and CDR2 from the germline V gene are MNHEY and SVGAGI. DNA of the CDR3: TGTGCCAGCGGGCTTGAGTCTAATCAGCCCCAGCATTTT. Its protein product is CASGLESNQPQHF.

The V and J genes are TRBV2 and TRBJ1-6; D remains ambiguous. The germline V and J ends were trimmed by 2 bases and 0 bases, with 5 bases remaining between them. The CDR3 contains 15 residues. Germline-derived CDR1 and CDR2 are SNHLY and FYNNEI. CDR3 DNA sequence: TGTGCCAGCAGTGAATCGCGCTCCTATAATTCACCCCTCCACTTT. Its translation: CASSESRSYNSPLHF.

The chain links TRBV24-1 to TRBJ1-5; D uncertain. Germline loops: CDR1 KGHDR, CDR2 SFDVKD. Trimming removed 3 bases from V and 10 bases from J, with 12 bases in between. The CDR3 runs 13 residues. The CDR3 loop reads CATSDPSGRPQHF. The CDR3 bases are TGTGCCACCAGTGATCCCTCTGGGCGTCCCCAGCATTTT.